A single sample is the source of the 13 T cell receptor beta chains below, sequenced in a study of STAT3 mutations in large granular lymphocyte leukemia. These receptors' targets are unknown. Profiled with immunoSEQ multiplex PCR; TCRdb holds only in-frame clones, not every one. This table has more than 9,000 clones, roughly 54% appearing once. Study results and limitations: Every T-LGLL patient had at least one immunodominant TCRbeta clonotype.

Material for sequencing was peripheral blood mononuclear cells. These receptors were obtained from a boy younger than 18 with T-cell large granular lymphocyte leukemia. Some clones in this sample may be carry-over from other donors' samples.

The sample holds a few counts of this clone. CDR3 DNA sequence: TGTGCCAGCAGTCGAGAACACCTTAATTCACCCCTCCACTTT. Protein sequence: CASSREHLNSPLHF. The V and J genes are TRBV25-1 and TRBJ1-6; D not resolved. V was shortened by 5 bases and J by 6 bases, with 11 bases between the two germline ends. CDR3 length equals 14 residues. Germline values: CDR1 MGHDK, CDR2 SYGVNS.

The chain carries TRBV10-2 and TRBJ2-4; the match to TRBD2 covers 13 bases. CDR1 is WSHSY, CDR2 SAAADI, per germline. J lost 12 bases, V lost 2 bases, and 7 bases had no gene match. The CDR3 length is 15 residues. The DNA of the CDR3 is TGCGCCAGCAGTGAGCCTACTAGCGGGGGGGCAGATCAGTACTTC. It specifies CASSEPTSGGADQYF.

The chain is built from TRBV29-1 and TRBJ1-1, with a weak D call TRBD1 (6 bases). The CDR3 consists of 12 residues. CDR1 SQVTM and CDR2 ANQGSEA come from the germline V gene. Deletions cut 5 bases from V and 3 bases from J, with 10 bases between. The CDR3 bases are TGCAGCGTTAACAACAGGGACACTGAAGCTTTCTTT. It specifies CSVNNRDTEAFF.

The gene calls are TRBV29-1 and TRBJ2-5; TRBD1 or TRBD2 may be the D gene (5 bases each). V gave up 7 bases and J gave up 4 bases, with 19 bases separating them. Germline V gene sequence: CDR1 SQVTM, CDR2 ANQGSEA. The CDR3 loop spans 14 amino acids. CDR3 amino acids: CSGGHSATPETQYF. DNA of the CDR3: TGCAGCGGGGGCCATAGCGCCACCCCAGAGACCCAGTACTTC.

The chain has TRBV5-1 and TRBJ1-3; 8 nucleotides match TRBD1. CDR3 length equals 16 residues. The germline gives CDR1 SGHRS, CDR2 YFSETQ. The trim removed 5 bases at V and 1 base at J, leaving 8 bases unmatched. The CDR3 reads CASRPDRADSGNTIYF. The CDR3 coding sequence is TGCGCCAGCAGACCGGACAGGGCGGATTCTGGAAACACCATATATTTT.

V and J are TRBV5-8 and TRBJ1-5; D is unresolved. Germline CDR1 SGHTS, CDR2 YDEGEE. Trimming shortened V by 4 bases and J by 6 bases, and 8 bases separated the two germline ends. The CDR3 extends over 12 amino acids. CDR3 amino acids: CASSPTVQPQHF. The CDR3 nucleotides are TGTGCCAGCAGCCCTACAGTTCAGCCCCAGCATTTT.

The chain is built from TRBV5-1 and TRBJ1-2, with a possible D match to TRBD1 (5 bases). Germline-derived CDR1 and CDR2 are SGHRS and YFSETQ. CDR3 size: 13 residues. V dropped 4 bases and J dropped 6 bases, with 13 bases sitting between them. This chain's CDR3 is CASSPFGGNGYTF. The CDR3 DNA sequence: TGCGCCAGCAGCCCGTTCGGGGGTAATGGCTACACCTTC.

The chain combines TRBV30 with TRBJ1-3, with 7 bases fitting TRBD1. This CDR3 is 14 amino acids long. With V trimmed by 2 bases and J by 4 bases, 5 bases remained unmatched. In germline, CDR1 is GTSNPN, CDR2 SVGIG (reference sequence). The CDR3 DNA follows: TGTGCCTGGAGTACAGGGGCGTCCGGAAACACCATATATTTT. Residues: CAWSTGASGNTIYF.

The V call is TRBV5-1, the J call TRBJ2-3, with 14 bases that match TRBD2. The CDR3 totals 16 residues. The germline V gene encodes CDR1 SGHRS and CDR2 YFSETQ. J lost 5 bases, V lost 4 bases, and 6 bases had no gene match. CDR3 region: CASSPGLAGAGDTQYF. CDR3 in DNA: TGCGCCAGCAGCCCGGGACTAGCGGGAGCAGGAGATACGCAGTATTTT.

The chain joins TRBV5-6 to TRBJ2-3; no clear D. Germline assignment: CDR1 SGHDT and CDR2 YYEEEE. The CDR3 sequence is 13 residues long. V lost 0 bases to trimming and J lost 2 bases, with 4 bases between them. In DNA, the CDR3 is TGTGCCAGCAGCTTGGCCAACACAGATACGCAGTATTTT. Amino acid sequence: CASSLANTDTQYF. Combining the CDR3 with reference TRBV5-6 and TRBJ2-3 gives the whole variable domain DAGVTQSPTHLIKTRGQQVTLRCSPKSGHDTVSWYQQALGQGPQFIFQYYEEEERQRGNFPDRFSGHQFPNYSSELNVNALLLGDSALYLCASSLANTDTQYFGPGTRLTVL.

The chain links TRBV30 to TRBJ1-2; D unclear. V was clipped by 1 base and J by 5 bases, with 8 bases between them. The CDR3 extends over 12 amino acids. The germline V gene encodes CDR1 GTSNPN and CDR2 SVGIG (reference sequence). The DNA of the CDR3 is TGTGCCTGGAGTGGGACTGTGTATGGCTACACCTTC. It codes for CAWSGTVYGYTF.

The chain joins TRBV29-1 to TRBJ1-5; D remains ambiguous. V was pared by 8 bases and J by 6 bases, with 17 bases between. Germline V gene sequence: CDR1 SQVTM, CDR2 ANQGSEA. The CDR3 has 13 residues. The CDR3 nucleotides are TGCAGCTCCTCGGGCGGCCGGGGTCAGCCCCAGCATTTT. This translates into CSSSGGRGQPQHF.

This clone was observed a single time. The rearrangement uses TRBV29-1 and TRBJ1-4; D not resolved. V lost 2 bases and J lost 1, with 5 bases in between. CDR3 size: 13 residues. Germline V gene sequence: CDR1 SQVTM, CDR2 ANQGSEA. CDR3 in amino acids: CSVETQTNEKLFF. The DNA for the CDR3 is TGCAGCGTTGAAACTCAAACTAATGAAAAACTGTTTTTT. The full variable domain, rest sourced from reference TRBV29-1 and TRBJ1-4, is SAVISQKPSRDICQRGTSLTIQCQVDSQVTMMFWYRQQPGQSLTLIATANQGSEATYESGFVIDKFPISRPNLTFSTLTVSNMSPEDSSIYLCSVETQTNEKLFFGSGTQLSVL.